This TCR beta chain was retrieved from a study of shared clonotypes between healthy human individuals. The CDR3 extends over 14 amino acids. The germline V and J ends were trimmed by 5 bases and 5 bases, with 15 bases remaining between them. CDR1 and CDR2 from the germline V gene are MGHDK and SYGVNS. Libraries were prepared by immunoSEQ multiplex PCR; TCRdb keeps only in-frame clonotypes and omits some of them. The data hold approximately 940,000 clones, with around 80% observed a single time. Sequenced: memory CD4+ T cells sorted from blood. Specified subset: CD45RA-negative fraction. The receptor was derived from a man younger than 35 in good health. The chain is built from TRBV25-1 and TRBJ2-5, with D unresolved. The CDR3 nucleotides read TGTGCCAGCAGTCCCCTCACAGTCCGGGAGACCCAGTACTTC. It translates to CASSPLTVRETQYF. The whole variable domain, filled in from reference TRBV25-1 and TRBJ2-5, reads EADIYQTPRYLVIGTGKKITLECSQTMGHDKMYWYQQDPGMELHLIHYSYGVNSTEKGDLSSESTVSRIRTEHFPLTLESARPSHTSQYLCASSPLTVRETQYFGPGTRLLVL.